Presented here are 8 T cell receptor beta chains from one specimen sequenced in a study of patients and donors after allogeneic stem cell transplantation. Each CDR3 protein is one row after TCRdb ran MiXCR on the RT-PCR reads. The table includes about 230,000 distinct CDR3 sequences, about 14% detected once. Material for sequencing was blood, either unsorted or a sorted T cell fraction (not recorded which). Receptor source: a human donor who was either an allogeneic HSCT recipient or a stem cell or donor lymphocyte infusion donor (not recorded which). It is not recorded whose cells these are; they may come from a transplant donor.

The chain is built from TRBV20-1 and TRBJ1-1, with unresolved D. The V and J ends lost 0 bases and 1 base respectively, with 9 bases between them. The CDR3 consists of 14 residues. Germline V gene data show CDR1 as DFQATT and CDR2 as SNEGSKA (reference sequence). CDR3 amino acids: CSAREGRPNTEAFF. DNA of the CDR3: TGCAGTGCTAGAGAAGGACGGCCGAACACTGAAGCTTTCTTT.

The sample holds a few counts of this clonotype. The V call is TRBV6-2 or TRBV6-3, the J call TRBJ2-7, with D perhaps assigned TRBD1 or TRBD2 (5 bases each). CDR1 and CDR2 (germline): MNHEY, SVGEGT. The V and J ends lost 5 bases and 12 bases respectively, with 20 bases between them. The CDR3 has 13 amino acids. The CDR3 bases are TGTGCCAGCAGTCACCCTAGGACCGGGGCCGCGTACTTC. Translated, it gives CASSHPRTGAAYF.

This rearrangement joins TRBV6-1 to TRBJ2-3; TRBD1 is a possible D gene (6 bases). The CDR3 length is 15 residues. V was clipped by 7 bases and J by 1 base, with 15 bases between them. Per the germline V gene, CDR1 is MNHNS and CDR2 is SASEGT. The CDR3, as DNA: TGTGCCAGCACCCCGAGGCAGGGGCGCACAGATACGCAGTATTTT. As protein: CASTPRQGRTDTQYF.

This chain links TRBV5-1 with TRBJ2-1; TRBD1 agrees at 10 bases. Germline CDR1 SGHRS, CDR2 YFSETQ. The ends lost 4 bases at V and 6 bases at J; junction bases unmatched: 7. The CDR3 sequence is 15 residues long. This CDR3 is CASSLRTGGSNEQFF. In nucleotides, the CDR3 is TGCGCCAGCAGCCTAAGGACAGGGGGGAGCAATGAGCAGTTCTTC.

In its sample, this clonotype was seen many times. V gene TRBV9 combines with J gene TRBJ2-5; 7 bases are a match to TRBD1. The germline CDR1 and CDR2 sequences are SGDLS and YYNGEE. The V segment lost 2 bases and the J segment 5 bases; nucleotides outside the gene matches: 9. This CDR3 has 15 residues. CDR3 DNA sequence: TGTGCCAGCAGCGTCCGACAGGGTGATAGGGAGACCCAGTACTTC. As protein: CASSVRQGDRETQYF.

This clonotype appeared a few times. The chain carries TRBV7-8 and TRBJ1-4; 9 positions match TRBD1. Trimming took 6 bases from V and 10 from J; bases not matched to a gene: 6. The germline gives CDR1 SGHVS, CDR2 FQNEAQ. There are 13 residues in the CDR3. This CDR3 is CASSPGQGGKLFF. CDR3 sequence (DNA): TGTGCCAGCAGTCCGGGACAGGGAGGAAAACTGTTTTTT.

This chain uses TRBV5-1 with TRBJ2-7, with D maybe TRBD1 (5 bases). V shed 4 bases and J shed 7 bases, with 24 bases lying between them. The CDR3 is 16 residues long. Germline-derived CDR1 and CDR2 are SGHRS and YFSETQ. The CDR3 reads CASSTTDSHPFSEQYF. The CDR3 DNA reads TGCGCCAGCAGCACTACCGACAGCCACCCTTTTAGTGAGCAGTACTTC.

This clonotype was recorded at least ten times. The DNA of the CDR3 is TGCAGTGCTAGACACGGGACAGGGGACGATACGCAGTATTTT. Translation gives CSARHGTGDDTQYF. This chain uses TRBV20-1 with TRBJ2-3, with TRBD1 identical over 10 bases. The CDR3 extends over 14 amino acids. With V trimmed by 2 bases and J by 6 bases, 5 bases remained unmatched. Per germline, CDR1 DFQATT and CDR2 SNEGSKA (reference sequence).